This T cell receptor (beta chain) was captured in a study of identical twins. This clonotype was seen more than once but under ten times. Its antigen is undetermined. V was clipped by 6 bases and J by 1 base, with 19 bases between them. Germline assignment: CDR1 SGHTA and CDR2 FQGTGA. This CDR3 spans 17 amino acids. Findings and caveats of the study: Invariant MAIT and iNKT cells are populations that could partly confound zero-insertion analyses. Conclusions rested on cross-sectional statistics rather than following the same donors. While abundant cord blood beta clonotypes carried fewer insertions, memory repertoires showed no such pattern.

Template switching introduced a universal primer site, and the cDNA bore unique molecular identifiers. TCRdb recomputed calls from the 5' RACE reads with MiXCR, one row per CDR3 protein. The sample contains under 250,000 distinct CDR3 sequences, about 7.5% of which appear only once. This sample was also put to use in a study of yellow fever vaccine responses in identical twins.

This receptor was obtained from a woman under 30 in good health. The chain uses TRBV7-3 and TRBJ2-4, with a possible D match to TRBD1 (6 bases). Source material: CD8+ T cells sorted from blood. This CDR3 reads CASSEQGGSLAKNIQYF. The CDR3 DNA sequence: TGTGCCAGCAGTGAACAGGGCGGCAGCCTGGCCAAAAACATTCAGTACTTC. Looking up the rest from reference TRBV7-3 and TRBJ2-4 gives the full variable domain: GAGVSQTPSNKVTEKGKYVELRCDPISGHTALYWYRQSLGQGPEFLIYFQGTGAADDSGLPNDRFFAVRPEGSVSTLKIQRTERGDSAVYLCASSEQGGSLAKNIQYFGAGTRLSVL.